This T cell receptor (beta chain) was identified during a study of T-cell memory formation after mild COVID-19. Whole-study results and caveats: Clones which contracted sat mainly in CM and EM if CD4+, and in EMRA if CD8+. Clones contracting day 15 to 85 were balanced CD4/CD8; later expanders leaned CD4+. Second-wave clones reaching peak frequency on day 37 lacked confirmed SARS-CoV-2 specificity.

CDR1 and CDR2 (germline): SEHNR, FQNEAQ (reference sequence). V lost 6 bases and J lost 5, with 9 bases in between. The CDR3 loop spans 12 amino acids. Researchers used 5'RACE with constant-segment primers to make TCR alpha and TCR beta cDNA libraries that carry sample barcodes and UMIs. TCRdb ran MiXCR on the 5' RACE reads and lists one entry per CDR3 protein. The repertoire consists of 350,000 or so distinct CDR3 sequences, with 21% occurring once and the leading ten covering about 12%. Note on this clonotype: The antigen remains undetermined.

The receptor comes from an adult woman who had mild COVID-19 (a few samples of this study predate the infection). Cell type and time point are not known. Sample: PBMCs or a T cell subset sorted from them (not recorded which). The chain couples TRBV7-9 to TRBJ2-3; D is unclear. The CDR3 DNA reads as TGTGCCAGCAGTTATCAGCTAGATACGCAGTATTTT. Translation: CASSYQLDTQYF.